This T cell receptor beta chain was identified in a study of blood T cell repertoires in COVID-19. Study summary: Donors in the United States, Italy and Spain gave samples during acute or convalescent COVID-19.

Participants were aged about 18 to 89 years from 24 US areas. Membership in each cohort depended on participant-reported clinical history. Cohort 3 recovered donors had two negative PCRs, clearance, or symptom resolution. In germline, CDR1 is LNHDA, CDR2 SQIVND (reference sequence). The junction had 15 bases not matched to a gene; V was cut back by 3 bases and J by 5 bases. The CDR3 sequence is 19 residues long. The repertoire was sequenced with immunoSEQ multiplex PCR; TCRdb's copy has only in-frame clones and lacks some. The sample holds around 450,000 clones, around 90% seen once. The receptor was isolated from a woman younger than 30 who had recovered from COVID-19. The J gene is TRBJ1-6, the V gene TRBV19; 8 nucleotides agree with TRBD1. The material sequenced was PBMCs or T cells enriched from blood (not recorded which). CDR3 residues: CASSMAPRGTGDHNSPLHF. The CDR3 DNA follows: TGTGCCAGTAGTATGGCCCCGAGGGGGACAGGAGACCATAATTCACCCCTCCACTTT.